The rows below give T cell receptor beta chains drawn from one sample of a study of persistence of HIV-infected CD4 T cells. Assay: immunoSEQ multiplex PCR; the TCRdb copy retains only in-frame clones and omits some. The table has approximately 30,000 clones, roughly 82% seen once. These receptors lack a known antigen. Sequenced material: CD4+ T cells sorted from PBMCs after 18-hour stimulation, taken from a patient who received antiretroviral therapy. Source of these receptors: an adult man with HIV who was CMV-seropositive. Each CDR3 is given with its conserved first and last residue. The order of the fields is D gene, V gene, clone size, J gene, CDR3 protein, CDR3 DNA. A D gene is named only where the DNA matches it firmly. Expanded clones get a size class; other rows say once, few or many, or leave the size out.

d_call: TRBD1; v_call: TRBV6-5; clone_size: once; j_call: TRBJ1-1; cdr3_aa: CASSDTGASNTEAFF; cdr3_nt: TGTGCCAGCAGCGATACAGGGGCCTCGAACACTGAAGCTTTCTTT
d_call: -; v_call: TRBV7-3; clone_size: -; j_call: TRBJ2-2; cdr3_aa: CASSDDGDPNTGELFF; cdr3_nt: TGTGCCAGCAGCGATGATGGAGATCCGAACACCGGGGAGCTGTTTTTT
d_call: -; v_call: TRBV5-4; clone_size: -; j_call: TRBJ2-7; cdr3_aa: CASSLDHYEQYF; cdr3_nt: TGTGCCAGCAGCTTGGATCACTACGAGCAGTACTTC
d_call: TRBD1; v_call: TRBV4-2; clone_size: -; j_call: TRBJ1-6; cdr3_aa: CASSQDLVRGLISSPLHF; cdr3_nt: TGTGCCAGCAGCCAAGATCTAGTCAGGGGGTTAATTAGTTCACCCCTCCACTTT
d_call: TRBD2; v_call: TRBV18; clone_size: -; j_call: TRBJ2-7; cdr3_aa: CASSPPASGGAHEQYF; cdr3_nt: TGTGCCAGCTCACCACCGGCTAGCGGGGGGGCCCACGAGCAGTACTTC
d_call: TRBD1; v_call: TRBV19; clone_size: -; j_call: TRBJ2-7; cdr3_aa: CASRRTGSSYEQYF; cdr3_nt: TGTGCCAGTAGACGGACAGGGAGCTCCTACGAGCAGTACTTC
d_call: TRBD2; v_call: TRBV28; clone_size: -; j_call: TRBJ2-2; cdr3_aa: CASSLAGTSDVGELFF; cdr3_nt: TGTGCCAGCAGTTTGGCCGGGACTAGCGATGTCGGGGAGCTGTTTTTT
d_call: -; v_call: TRBV20-1; clone_size: -; j_call: TRBJ1-6; cdr3_aa: CSASGGHYNSPLHF; cdr3_nt: TGCAGTGCTAGTGGCGGACACTATAATTCACCCCTCCACTTT
d_call: -; v_call: TRBV25-1; clone_size: medium-sized; j_call: TRBJ1-6; cdr3_aa: CASSGGAGNNSPLHF; cdr3_nt: TGTGCCAGCAGTGGAGGGGCTGGTAATAATTCACCCCTCCACTTT
d_call: -; v_call: TRBV10-2; clone_size: -; j_call: TRBJ1-6; cdr3_aa: CASTPGHNNSPLHF; cdr3_nt: TGCGCCAGCACCCCGGGACACAATAATTCACCCCTCCACTTT
d_call: TRBD1; v_call: TRBV6-5; clone_size: -; j_call: TRBJ1-2; cdr3_aa: CASSYSLATGGDYTF; cdr3_nt: TGTGCCAGCAGTTACTCGCTTGCGACAGGGGGCGACTACACCTTC
d_call: TRBD2; v_call: TRBV18; clone_size: -; j_call: TRBJ2-2; cdr3_aa: CASSPSGATGELFF; cdr3_nt: TGTGCCAGCTCACCTAGCGGGGCCACCGGGGAGCTGTTTTTT
d_call: TRBD1; v_call: TRBV12-3/TRBV12-4; clone_size: few; j_call: TRBJ1-2; cdr3_aa: CASRLGQYYGYTF; cdr3_nt: TGTGCCAGCAGATTGGGACAGTACTATGGCTACACCTTC
d_call: TRBD1; v_call: TRBV5-1; clone_size: -; j_call: TRBJ1-4; cdr3_aa: CASSLGTGANEKLFF; cdr3_nt: TGCGCCAGCAGCTTGGGGACAGGGGCTAATGAAAAACTGTTTTTT
d_call: -; v_call: TRBV19; clone_size: -; j_call: TRBJ2-6; cdr3_aa: CASSTGVISGANVLTF; cdr3_nt: TGTGCCAGTAGTACAGGGGTCATCTCTGGGGCCAACGTCCTGACTTTC
d_call: TRBD2; v_call: TRBV7-9; clone_size: -; j_call: TRBJ2-1; cdr3_aa: CASSFTGGGTHNEQFF; cdr3_nt: TGTGCCAGCAGCTTCACCGGGGGGGGAACCCACAATGAGCAGTTCTTC
d_call: -; v_call: TRBV9; clone_size: few; j_call: TRBJ1-3; cdr3_aa: CASSVEMGRADTIYF; cdr3_nt: TGTGCCAGCAGCGTAGAGATGGGCAGGGCGGACACCATATATTTT
d_call: -; v_call: TRBV2; clone_size: -; j_call: TRBJ2-3; cdr3_aa: CASSPGTAVSTDTQYF; cdr3_nt: TGTGCCAGCAGTCCCGGGACGGCTGTTAGCACAGATACGCAGTATTTT
d_call: -; v_call: TRBV3-1/TRBV3-2; clone_size: -; j_call: TRBJ1-4; cdr3_aa: CASSQDGGYEKLFF; cdr3_nt: TGTGCCAGCAGCCAAGATGGGGGTTACGAAAAACTGTTTTTT
d_call: TRBD2; v_call: TRBV19; clone_size: -; j_call: TRBJ2-1; cdr3_aa: CASRPRYTSGGRDEQFF; cdr3_nt: TGTGCCAGTAGACCCCGTTACACTAGCGGGGGCCGGGATGAGCAGTTCTTC
d_call: TRBD2; v_call: TRBV5-1; clone_size: -; j_call: TRBJ2-7; cdr3_aa: CASSLESGGIYEQYF; cdr3_nt: TGCGCCAGCAGCTTGGAATCGGGGGGGATCTACGAGCAGTACTTC
d_call: -; v_call: TRBV5-5; clone_size: -; j_call: TRBJ1-2; cdr3_aa: CASSLERGNYGYTF; cdr3_nt: TGTGCCAGCAGCTTAGAACGGGGGAACTATGGCTACACCTTC
d_call: -; v_call: TRBV2; clone_size: once; j_call: TRBJ2-4; cdr3_aa: CASSPTNMLAKNIQYF; cdr3_nt: TGTGCCAGCAGCCCCACCAACATGCTAGCCAAAAACATTCAGTACTTC
d_call: -; v_call: TRBV6-2/TRBV6-3; clone_size: -; j_call: TRBJ1-1; cdr3_aa: CASSPMNTEAFF; cdr3_nt: TGTGCCAGCAGCCCAATGAACACTGAAGCTTTCTTT
d_call: -; v_call: TRBV10-2; clone_size: -; j_call: TRBJ2-4; cdr3_aa: CASSDGGVAAKNIQYF; cdr3_nt: TGCGCCAGCAGTGATGGAGGGGTTGCCGCCAAAAACATTCAGTACTTC
d_call: TRBD1; v_call: TRBV19; clone_size: -; j_call: TRBJ1-2; cdr3_aa: CASSADRDRDLYGYTF; cdr3_nt: TGTGCCAGTAGTGCCGACCGGGACAGGGATCTCTATGGCTACACCTTC
d_call: TRBD1; v_call: TRBV2; clone_size: -; j_call: TRBJ2-7; cdr3_aa: CASNPTGVSYEQYF; cdr3_nt: TGTGCCAGCAATCCTACAGGGGTCTCCTACGAGCAGTACTTC
d_call: -; v_call: TRBV9; clone_size: -; j_call: TRBJ2-2; cdr3_aa: CASSAPWGELFF; cdr3_nt: TGTGCCAGCAGCGCCCCGTGGGGGGAGCTGTTTTTT
d_call: TRBD1; v_call: TRBV2; clone_size: -; j_call: TRBJ2-3; cdr3_aa: CASSKRTGADTQYF; cdr3_nt: TGTGCCAGCAGTAAGCGGACAGGGGCAGATACGCAGTATTTT
d_call: -; v_call: TRBV30; clone_size: -; j_call: TRBJ1-1; cdr3_aa: CAWMGDVSTEAFF; cdr3_nt: TGTGCCTGGATGGGGGACGTTTCCACTGAAGCTTTCTTT
d_call: -; v_call: TRBV7-9; clone_size: once; j_call: TRBJ1-4; cdr3_aa: CASSFGRVGGNEKLFF; cdr3_nt: TGTGCCAGCAGCTTTGGACGGGTCGGGGGGAATGAAAAACTGTTTTTT
d_call: -; v_call: TRBV24-1; clone_size: -; j_call: TRBJ2-1; cdr3_aa: CATIKDNEQFF; cdr3_nt: TGTGCCACCATTAAAGACAATGAGCAGTTCTTC
d_call: -; v_call: TRBV5-1; clone_size: -; j_call: TRBJ2-3; cdr3_aa: CASSLWGTSTDTQYF; cdr3_nt: TGCGCCAGCAGCTTGTGGGGAACCAGCACAGATACGCAGTATTTT
d_call: -; v_call: TRBV2; clone_size: -; j_call: TRBJ1-4; cdr3_aa: CASMRQASNEKLFF; cdr3_nt: TGTGCCAGCATGCGCCAGGCTAGTAATGAAAAACTGTTTTTT
d_call: TRBD2; v_call: TRBV4-2; clone_size: -; j_call: TRBJ2-1; cdr3_aa: CASSQEGRGGPYNEQFF; cdr3_nt: TGTGCCAGCAGCCAGGAGGGACGGGGGGGCCCCTACAATGAGCAGTTCTTC
d_call: -; v_call: TRBV3-1/TRBV3-2; clone_size: -; j_call: TRBJ2-7; cdr3_aa: CASSQGPGIPEQYF; cdr3_nt: TGTGCCAGCAGCCAAGGACCCGGGATTCCGGAGCAGTACTTC
d_call: -; v_call: TRBV15; clone_size: -; j_call: TRBJ1-3; cdr3_aa: CATSRDQSLSRGTIYF; cdr3_nt: TGTGCCACCAGCAGAGATCAGAGCCTTTCGAGAGGTACCATATATTTT
d_call: -; v_call: TRBV6-1; clone_size: -; j_call: TRBJ1-6; cdr3_aa: CASRPSEGFASPLHF; cdr3_nt: TGTGCCAGCAGGCCCAGTGAGGGGTTTGCTAGTCCCCTCCACTTT
d_call: -; v_call: TRBV27; clone_size: -; j_call: TRBJ2-3; cdr3_aa: CASSQNTDTQYF; cdr3_nt: TGTGCCAGCAGTCAAAACACAGATACGCAGTATTTT
d_call: -; v_call: TRBV28; clone_size: -; j_call: TRBJ1-6; cdr3_aa: CASGSAYNSPLHF; cdr3_nt: TGTGCCAGCGGGAGCGCCTATAATTCACCCCTCCACTTT
d_call: -; v_call: TRBV23-1; clone_size: once; j_call: TRBJ2-7; cdr3_aa: CASVRRGSSYEQYF; cdr3_nt: TGCGCCAGTGTAAGGAGGGGGTCCTCCTACGAGCAGTACTTC